This TCR beta chain derives from a study of cytomegalovirus exposure and HLA in healthy donors. Findings of the study overall: Solely CMV serostatus was available to characterize immune exposure.

Germline V lookup: CDR1 KGHSH, CDR2 LQKENI. This CDR3 contains 14 residues. Trimming left V 0 bases short and J 6 bases short, with 9 bases between. PCR involved 60 Vbeta and 13 Jbeta primers. TCRdb's copy holds only in-frame clones and misses some; the assay was immunoSEQ multiplex PCR. The data contain about 130,000 clones, about 80% of them seen just once; the ten biggest clones take up more than 8%. To note about this clone: The antigen remains unidentified.

The TCR was taken from a man aged 25-45 years in good health and CMV-seropositive. The rearrangement links TRBV18 to TRBJ2-1; tentatively, D is TRBD1 (6 bases). Sequencing was performed on PBMCs. The CDR3 protein is CASSPPGASNEQFF. CDR3 coding DNA: TGTGCCAGCTCACCACCGGGGGCCTCCAATGAGCAGTTCTTC.